This TCR beta chain derives from a study of blood T cell repertoires in COVID-19. Study-level background: Material from acute and convalescent COVID-19 was sourced from the United States, Italy and Spain. The cDNA or gDNA used as material had been derived from T cells, B-cell-depleted T cells, or PBMCs.

Per the study methods: Estimation of nucleated cell counts was performed using reference gene primer amplification. TCRdb's table, derived via immunoSEQ multiplex PCR, lists solely in-frame clones and lacks some. V and J calls and clone size follow that table, whereas D and trimming were derived from the DNA. The table lists about 33,000 clones, approximately 85% of them singletons, with 6.5% to 7.5% in the top ten. Germline-derived CDR1 and CDR2 are SGHDN and FVKESK. V dropped 2 bases and J dropped 7 bases, with 15 bases sitting between them. CDR3 length: 15 residues. This clonotype was obtained from a man aged 55-75 years with active COVID-19. The chain has TRBV14 and TRBJ2-1; D is possibly TRBD2 (6 bases). The sequenced sample was peripheral blood. The CDR3 bases are TGTGCCAGCAGCCAAACGGGAGTTGGTAATAATGAGCAGTTCTTC. It translates to CASSQTGVGNNEQFF.